The following is a TCR beta chain sequence with its context. This clonotype showed up just a few times. The clone's antigen remains unknown. Base qualities are not at hand, and no much larger clone is one base apart. The library was generated by 5' RACE. The second PCR ran for about 6 to 12 cycles and used a J-beta primer mix along with a sample-barcoded 5' primer. A unique molecular identifier was introduced onto each TCR beta cDNA molecule by a template-switch 5' adaptor carrying 12 random nucleotides. Each sample yielded at least 3 million CDR3-containing paired-end reads. First-strand cDNA was synthesized from all RNA with the Mint cDNA synthesis kit, primed by a TRBC-specific oligonucleotide. Following uracil-DNA glycosylase treatment, all cDNA underwent a first 18-cycle PCR with the universal primers M1SS and BC2_uni_R. The original methods were these. For normalization, 1 million high-quality reads were randomly selected from each sample, with every read carrying a distinct molecular identifier. Reads with shared molecular identifiers were discarded instead of being binned into consensus sequences. MiTCR, set to a Q25 quality threshold and the strictest error-elimination algorithm, was used for CDR3 identification, clonotype clustering and error correction. Lower-bound total TCR beta diversity was estimated with a nonparametric unseen species model using Euler transformation. TCRdb reran the public reads through fastp at Q25 and MiXCR, keeping productive beta chains. Every distinct CDR3 protein forms one entry, paired with its most common genes and DNA. The V and J calls reflect TCRdb's pipeline rather than the authors' work. For this sample there are approximately 1,700,000 distinct CDR3 sequences; roughly two fifths appear just once. More than 20% of the sample belongs to the ten largest clones.

This entry comes from a study of blood T cells in healthy people across ages (dated by TCRdb to the mid-2010s). For the wider study: Template switching captured roughly one uniquely barcoded TCR beta cDNA molecule per two T cells in model experiments. The study analyzed two additional independent replicas of 1 million unique cDNA reads from the same blood draw for two donors, one aged 18 to 30 and one aged 80 or older. To avoid experimental bias, donors of different ages were distributed randomly across sequencing lanes. Four age groups were formed from the donors: young (average roughly 15 years), middle-aged (approximately 42), aged (around 68) and long-lived (less than 85). Age-related changes in TCR beta repertoire diversity were measured in the study by deep sequencing normalized with unique cDNA molecular identifiers. General conclusions and limits of the study: Compared with the aged group, the long-lived group had more naive CD4+ T cells, fewer expanded clones and increased TCR diversity, suggesting age selection. A strong correlation was found between observed TCR beta diversity and the percentage of naive T cells measured by flow cytometry. As age increased, observed TCR beta diversity per million T cells dropped in a roughly linear way, and a significant reduction was already evident by age 40. Bulk unsorted PBMC profiling prevented conclusive comparison of naive and antigen-experienced compartments. Estimates of total diversity from one million sequenced T cells were regarded as lower bounds and underestimates. Donor CMV infection status was unknown, potentially confounding age-related changes in expanded clonotypes.

The 35 to 40 donors, aged about 6 to 100 years, were systemically healthy Caucasian individuals from Russia. Each donor gave approximately 9.3 milliliters of peripheral blood, collected into EDTA-treated Vacutainer tubes. PBMCs were isolated by Ficoll-Paque density-gradient centrifugation, with at least 7 million obtained per sample. Trizol reagent was used to extract total RNA from the PBMCs, yielding at least 6 micrograms per sample. The percentages of naive CD45RAhigh/CD27high T cells were determined by flow cytometry on a PBMC aliquot from every donor. Taken from the germline V gene, the CDR1 and CDR2 loops are MDHEN and SYDVKM. Trimming removed 3 bases from V and 1 base from J, leaving 15 bases between the germline ends. The CDR3, cysteine through phenylalanine, is 16 amino acids long. Of the read, only the CDR3 DNA is kept; its 48 bases are in frame from base 1.

Source material: blood. The rearranged segments are TRBV28 and TRBJ2-5, with TRBD2 as a weak D call on 6 bases. The sequence derives from a human donor in good health. Here is the DNA: TGTGCCAGCAGTTTCTCCCGACTAGGGGTCCAAGAGACCCAGTACTTC. Its amino acids are CASSFSRLGVQETQYF.